The clone carrying this T cell receptor beta chain was picked up many times. Its antigen is undetermined. The junction had 4 bases not matched to a gene; V was cut back by 1 base and J by 2 bases. Germline CDR1 is LNHNV and CDR2 is YYDKDF (reference sequence). This CDR3 comprises 15 residues. This specimen comes from a study of regulatory T cells in long-lasting Graves disease. CDR3-region Arm-PCR and iRepertoire HTBI primers produced the TCR beta libraries. Each CDR3 protein is one row after TCRdb ran MiXCR on the multiplex PCR reads. The table lists roughly 320,000 distinct CDR3 sequences, approximately 15% of them singletons. Time point given: newly diagnosed GD, antithyroid drugs for less than 3 months. Following extraction of RNA from PBMCs, that RNA was used to make the TCR library. Study outcomes and limitations: Possibly, accuracy suffered from the small sample size.

The same sample was also studied in work on T cells in Graves' hyperthyroidism and ophthalmopathy.

This rearrangement joins TRBV15 to TRBJ1-2, with 7 nucleotides matching TRBD1. This clonotype originated in a man aged 40-49 years with Graves disease. Sample: peripheral blood mononuclear cells (PBMCs), taken at new diagnosis, from a patient treated with antithyroid drugs. The CDR3 DNA is TGTGCCACCAGCAGAGGAAGGGGGCCCAACTATGGCTACACCTTC. It is translated as CATSRGRGPNYGYTF.